Below are 30 T cell receptor beta chains sequenced from a single sample in a study of blood T cell repertoires in COVID-19. Here immunoSEQ multiplex PCR was the method, and the copy in TCRdb shows in-frame clones only, minus some. The sample shows 230,000 or so clones, roughly 90% of them seen only once. Material: PBMCs or T cells enriched from blood (not recorded which). The receptor set was obtained from a woman aged 40-49 years with acute COVID-19.

This clone showed up just a few times. The V and J genes are TRBV6-6 and TRBJ1-1; D may be TRBD1 (6 bases). Looked up from germline, CDR1 is MNHNY and CDR2 is SVGAGI (reference sequence). The CDR3 consists of 17 residues. V lost 5 bases, J lost 3 bases, and 22 bases lay in between. DNA for the CDR3: TGTGCCAGCAGTCCTAGAAGGGGGACCACCTTTTACACTGAAGCTTTCTTT. This codes for CASSPRRGTTFYTEAFF.

The chain employs TRBV5-1 and TRBJ2-7; TRBD1 aligns across 8 bases. J gave up 3 bases and V 4 bases, and 3 bases lay outside the gene matches. The CDR3 length is 13 residues. Germline V gene lookup returns CDR1 SGHRS and CDR2 YFSETQ. CDR3 bases: TGCGCCAGCAGCGGGGGACAGGTCTACGAGCAGTACTTC. It yields the protein CASSGGQVYEQYF.

The chain has TRBV9 and TRBJ2-1; TRBD2 is a possible D gene (6 bases). Germline loops: CDR1 SGDLS, CDR2 YYNGEE. This CDR3 has 15 amino acids. V was pared by 2 bases and J by 2 bases, with 11 bases between. CDR3 region: CASSVPSATYNEQFF. DNA for the CDR3: TGTGCCAGCAGCGTCCCTAGCGCCACCTACAATGAGCAGTTCTTC.

The chain carries TRBV19 and TRBJ1-1; D may be TRBD1 (5 bases). CDR3 length: 14 residues. Germline V gives CDR1 LNHDA, CDR2 SQIVND (reference sequence). Trimming shortened V by 6 bases and J by 6 bases, and 17 bases separated the two germline ends. The CDR3 DNA sequence: TGTGCCAGTAGGGGGCCCCCGACGGGGGCTGAAGCTTTCTTT. It yields the protein CASRGPPTGAEAFF.

The chain uses TRBV11-2 and TRBJ1-6, with TRBD1 identical over 7 bases. Germline trimming cut 5 bases from V and 10 bases from J; bases unmatched to any gene: 14. The CDR3 extends over 16 amino acids. Germline V CDR1 and CDR2: SGHAT, FQNNGV. The CDR3 region is CASSPLRTGWTSPLHF. The CDR3 DNA sequence: TGTGCCAGCAGCCCCCTCCGGACAGGTTGGACCTCACCCCTCCACTTT.

This chain connects TRBV19 to TRBJ1-5; TRBD1 aligns across 7 bases. This CDR3 is 17 amino acids long. With 8 bases clipped from V and 4 bases from J, the junction kept 17 bases outside the gene matches. In germline, CDR1 is LNHDA, CDR2 SQIVND (reference sequence). CDR3 sequence (DNA): TGTGCCAGTTCAGGGACAGTGGGTGTTAGGGGAAATCAGCCCCAGCATTTT. As protein: CASSGTVGVRGNQPQHF. Filled out from reference TRBV19 and TRBJ1-5, the complete variable domain reads DGGITQSPKYLFRKEGQNVTLSCEQNLNHDAMYWYRQDPGQGLRLIYYSQIVNDFQKGDIAEGYSVSREKKESFPLTVTSAQKNPTAFYLCASSGTVGVRGNQPQHFGDGTRLSIL.

J is TRBJ1-4 and V is TRBV27; tentative D call: TRBD1 (5 bases). Trimming cost V 6 bases and J 0 bases, with 8 bases left between them. This CDR3 is built from 14 residues. Germline CDR1 and CDR2: MNHEY and SMNVEV (reference sequence). Here the CDR3 reads CASSDSATNEKLFF. In DNA, the CDR3 is TGTGCCAGCAGCGACAGCGCAACTAATGAAAAACTGTTTTTT.

This clone came up once. The chain links TRBV7-3 to TRBJ2-2; D is uncertain. V was clipped by 5 bases and J by 1 base, with 20 bases between them. Germline V gene lookup returns CDR1 SGHTA and CDR2 FQGTGA. The CDR3 has 18 residues. The CDR3 is CASSPHLRRELNTGELFF. CDR3 nucleotides: TGTGCCAGCAGCCCCCACCTGAGGCGTGAACTGAACACCGGGGAGCTGTTTTTT.

This sequence joins TRBV4-3 and TRBJ2-1; perhaps TRBD2 as D (6 bases). Germline assignment: CDR1 LGHNA and CDR2 YSLEER. V shed 0 bases and J shed 0 bases, with 12 bases lying between them. The CDR3 consists of 17 residues. The chain's CDR3 is CASSQDSAGHSYNEQFF. The CDR3 region has the DNA TGCGCCAGCAGCCAAGATTCAGCGGGCCACTCCTACAATGAGCAGTTCTTC.

The sample holds a few counts of this clone. The CDR3 here is CASVKGNTNTGELFF. CDR3 coding DNA: TGTGCCAGCGTAAAGGGGAATACGAACACCGGGGAGCTGTTTTTT. The chain recombines TRBV18 with TRBJ2-2; possibly TRBD1 for D (5 bases). The CDR3 consists of 15 residues. The V gene's germline CDR1 is KGHSH and CDR2 LQKENI. Trimming shortened V by 8 bases and J by 0 bases, and 13 bases separated the two germline ends.

The chain is built from TRBV27 and TRBJ1-6; possibly TRBD1 for D (5 bases). V lost 1 base and J 6 bases, leaving 16 bases between the germline ends. This CDR3 spans 17 amino acids. Germline CDR1 is MNHEY and CDR2 is SMNVEV (reference sequence). CDR3 coding DNA: TGTGCCAGCAGTTTATTGCGTCTTGAAGGGGCTAATTCACCCCTCCACTTT. Translating it yields CASSLLRLEGANSPLHF.

J is TRBJ2-2 and V is TRBV7-9; 10 bases fit TRBD2. From germline, CDR1 is SEHNR and CDR2 FQNEAQ (reference sequence). The CDR3 contains 15 residues. The trim removed 6 bases at V and 7 bases at J, leaving 8 bases unmatched. The CDR3 DNA reads as TGTGCCAGCAGACCAAGCGGGGGGGACAACGGGGAGCTGTTTTTT. This codes for CASRPSGGDNGELFF.

This clone showed up just once. The J gene is TRBJ1-1, the V gene TRBV27; the D gene is possibly TRBD1 (6 bases). Trimming removed 5 bases from V and 0 bases from J, with 10 bases in between. Germline V gene lookup returns CDR1 MNHEY and CDR2 SMNVEV (reference sequence). CDR3 length: 14 residues. DNA of the CDR3: TGTGCCAGCAGTCCTACAGGGTTGAACACTGAAGCTTTCTTT. Residues: CASSPTGLNTEAFF.

The gene calls are TRBV6-1 and TRBJ1-1, with no clear D. Germline V lookup: CDR1 MNHNS, CDR2 SASEGT. Trimming removed 2 bases from V and 12 bases from J, with 16 bases in between. The CDR3 runs 13 residues. The CDR3 sequence is CASSEILDRGTFF. The CDR3 region has the DNA TGTGCCAGCAGTGAAATACTAGATCGTGGGACTTTCTTT.

The J gene is TRBJ1-1, the V gene TRBV19; TRBD1 matches at 7 bases. This CDR3 is 14 amino acids long. Germline loops: CDR1 LNHDA, CDR2 SQIVND (reference sequence). J lost 5 bases, V lost 5 bases, and 8 bases had no gene match. CDR3 DNA: TGTGCCAGTAGTCTGGACAGGTCCCCAACTGAAGCTTTCTTT. This translates into CASSLDRSPTEAFF.

The J gene is TRBJ2-4, the V gene TRBV19; 9 nucleotides line up with TRBD2. CDR3 length: 17 amino acids. The germline gives CDR1 LNHDA, CDR2 SQIVND (reference sequence). V shed 2 bases, J shed 3 bases, and the junction held 8 bases outside the gene matches. The CDR3 bases are TGTGCCAGTAGTATAAGAAGGCGGGGGGGCGACAAAAACATTCAGTACTTC. Its translation: CASSIRRRGGDKNIQYF. The whole variable domain, filled in from reference TRBV19 and TRBJ2-4, reads DGGITQSPKYLFRKEGQNVTLSCEQNLNHDAMYWYRQDPGQGLRLIYYSQIVNDFQKGDIAEGYSVSREKKESFPLTVTSAQKNPTAFYLCASSIRRRGGDKNIQYFGAGTRLSVL.

The chain combines TRBV6-1 with TRBJ1-2; 8 nucleotides line up with TRBD1. This CDR3 has 16 residues. V dropped 4 bases and J dropped 8; count of bases not matched to a gene: 15. The germline V gene has CDR1 MNHNS and CDR2 SASEGT. The CDR3 DNA sequence: TGTGCCAGCAGTGGCCCTTCGACAGGGGAGTGGAGGGGCTACACCTTC. Translation: CASSGPSTGEWRGYTF.

The J gene is TRBJ1-1, the V gene TRBV2, with unresolved D. Trimming took 7 bases from V and 2 from J, leaving 11 bases between them. CDR1 and CDR2 from the germline V gene are SNHLY and FYNNEI. The length of the CDR3 is 13 residues. CDR3 residues: CASKREDNTEAFF. The CDR3 DNA reads TGTGCCAGCAAGAGAGAAGATAACACTGAAGCTTTCTTT.

V gene TRBV15 combines with J gene TRBJ1-2; possibly TRBD1 for D (5 bases). The CDR3 consists of 15 residues. The germline V and J ends were trimmed by 0 bases and 0 bases, with 8 bases remaining between them. Germline V CDR1 and CDR2: LNHNV, YYDKDF (reference sequence). The CDR3 loop reads CATSRDDRANYGYTF. CDR3 bases: TGTGCCACCAGCAGAGATGACAGAGCTAACTATGGCTACACCTTC.

The chain is built from TRBV5-8 and TRBJ1-5, with D hard to call. Trimming stripped 0 bases from V and 0 bases from J, with 10 bases between. The CDR3 is made up of 16 amino acids. Germline V gene data show CDR1 as SGHTS and CDR2 as YDEGEE. The CDR3 bases are TGTGCCAGCAGCTTGGGAGCGCATAATAGCAATCAGCCCCAGCATTTT. Translated: CASSLGAHNSNQPQHF. Together with reference TRBV5-8 and TRBJ1-5, the CDR3 gives the full variable domain: EAGVTQSPTHLIKTRGQQATLRCSPISGHTSVYWYQQALGLGLQFLLWYDEGEERNRGNFPPRFSGRQFPNYSSELNVNALELEDSALYLCASSLGAHNSNQPQHFGDGTRLSIL.

This clone was found once. The chain carries TRBV4-1 and TRBJ2-3; 7 bases are shared with TRBD2. The germline CDR1 and CDR2 sequences are MGHRA and YSYEKL. Trimming cost V 4 bases and J 0 bases; bases outside gene matches: 10. CDR3 size: 17 residues. CDR3 nucleotides: TGCGCCAGCAGCCCCGAAAGAAGAGCGGGGAGCACAGATACGCAGTATTTT. It specifies CASSPERRAGSTDTQYF.

This clone occurred a few times. The chain employs TRBV5-1 and TRBJ1-3; D is ambiguous. The CDR3 loop spans 17 amino acids. Trimming took off 5 bases at V and 0 bases at J, with 18 bases between the two ends. Germline loops: CDR1 SGHRS, CDR2 YFSETQ. Here the CDR3 reads CASSQKEQRLSGNTIYF. The CDR3 nucleotides are TGCGCCAGCAGTCAGAAAGAGCAGAGACTCTCTGGAAACACCATATATTTT.

There are a few counts of this clone. The V gene is TRBV2, the J gene TRBJ1-1; TRBD1 aligns across 7 bases. V trimming: 6 bases; J trimming: 4 bases; junction bases outside the gene matches: 5. Germline values: CDR1 SNHLY, CDR2 FYNNEI. This CDR3 has 13 residues. CDR3 sequence reads: CASRHRGGTEAFF. Written as DNA, the CDR3 is TGTGCCAGCAGGCACAGGGGTGGCACTGAAGCTTTCTTT.

The CDR3 protein is CASGNTLRGALTDTQYF. CDR3 sequence (DNA): TGTGCTAGTGGTAACACCCTCCGGGGGGCGCTCACAGATACGCAGTATTTT. The V call is TRBV12-5, the J call TRBJ2-3, with D perhaps TRBD2 (7 bases). There are 17 residues in the CDR3. Trimming pared 5 bases from V and 2 bases from J, leaving 20 bases between. The germline V gene encodes CDR1 LGHNT and CDR2 FRNRAP.

The chain employs TRBV9 and TRBJ2-2; tentatively, D is TRBD2 (5 bases). The V and J ends lost 3 bases and 0 bases respectively, with 6 bases between them. The CDR3 contains 14 residues. In germline, CDR1 is SGDLS, CDR2 YYNGEE. The CDR3 nucleotides are TGTGCCAGCAGCGCCGGGGCGAACACCGGGGAGCTGTTTTTT. Translating gives CASSAGANTGELFF.

J is TRBJ2-5 and V is TRBV2; tentative D call: TRBD1 (6 bases). The germline V gene encodes CDR1 SNHLY and CDR2 FYNNEI. The length of the CDR3 is 14 residues. V lost 8 bases and J 3 bases, leaving 16 bases between the germline ends. The CDR3 protein is CASGQTVIKETQYF. The CDR3 region has the DNA TGTGCCAGCGGACAGACAGTCATAAAAGAGACCCAGTACTTC.

The V call is TRBV19, the J call TRBJ2-3, with D perhaps matching TRBD2 (5 bases). This CDR3 has 14 amino acids. V dropped 7 bases and J dropped 1 base, with 12 bases sitting between them. Germline CDR1 and CDR2: LNHDA and SQIVND (reference sequence). CDR3 in amino acids: CASKPPGGTDTQYF. In nucleotides, the CDR3 is TGTGCCAGTAAGCCTCCCGGGGGCACAGATACGCAGTATTTT. Full variable domain (outside the CDR3, taken from reference TRBV19 and TRBJ2-3): DGGITQSPKYLFRKEGQNVTLSCEQNLNHDAMYWYRQDPGQGLRLIYYSQIVNDFQKGDIAEGYSVSREKKESFPLTVTSAQKNPTAFYLCASKPPGGTDTQYFGPGTRLTVL.

The chain combines TRBV7-8 with TRBJ2-7; a possible D gene is TRBD2 (6 bases). V was trimmed by 1 base and J by 7 bases, leaving 8 bases between them. Per germline, CDR1 SGHVS and CDR2 FQNEAQ. CDR3 size: 12 residues. For the CDR3, the DNA is TGTGCCAGCAGCTTAGTTGCGGGGGAGCAGTACGTC. The encoded protein is CASSLVAGEQYV.

The chain couples TRBV15 to TRBJ2-7; tentative D call: TRBD1 (6 bases). V was cut by 6 bases and J by 7 bases, with 22 bases left in between. Germline lookup yields CDR1 LNHNV and CDR2 YYDKDF (reference sequence). The CDR3 covers 15 residues. CDR3 bases: TGTGCCACCAGGGCTACCGGGACACCTTCTGGGGAGCAGTACTTC. Amino acids: CATRATGTPSGEQYF.

A note on this clone: The identical CDR3 is also encoded by other nucleotide sequences in the sample. The chain combines TRBV29-1 with TRBJ1-2; 8 bases fit TRBD1. The CDR3 extends over 11 amino acids. The J segment lost 5 bases and the V segment lost 4 bases, leaving 0 bases of the junction unmatched. Germline V gene sequence: CDR1 SQVTM, CDR2 ANQGSEA. This CDR3 is CSVGTGYGYTF. The CDR3 DNA reads TGCAGCGTTGGGACAGGGTATGGCTACACCTTC.